One sample yielded the 12 T cell receptor beta chains listed below, sequenced in a study of blood T cell repertoires in COVID-19. The repertoire was sequenced with immunoSEQ multiplex PCR; TCRdb's copy has only in-frame clones and lacks some. The sample lists over 85,000 clones, 87% occurring once. Sequencing was performed on peripheral blood. Receptor source: a human donor in a cohort sampled during active COVID-19.

The J gene is TRBJ2-7, the V gene TRBV11-2; D perhaps matches TRBD2 (5 bases). The V end lost 2 bases, the J end lost 0 bases, and 5 bases lay between the germline ends. The CDR3 runs to 13 residues. Germline CDR1 SGHAT, CDR2 FQNNGV. DNA of the CDR3: TGTGCCAGCAGCTTAAGCGGCTCCTACGAGCAGTACTTC. Its protein is CASSLSGSYEQYF.

This rearrangement joins TRBV5-1 to TRBJ2-7; 12 positions match TRBD2. Germline V gene lookup returns CDR1 SGHRS and CDR2 YFSETQ. The trim removed 0 bases at V and 0 bases at J, leaving 1 base unmatched. This CDR3 has 16 amino acids. CDR3 sequence reads: CASSLGTSGDSYEQYF. Here the CDR3 DNA reads TGCGCCAGCAGCTTGGGGACTAGCGGGGACTCCTACGAGCAGTACTTC. The whole variable domain, remainder taken from reference TRBV5-1 and TRBJ2-7, is KAGVTQTPRYLIKTRGQQVTLSCSPISGHRSVSWYQQTPGQGLQFLFEYFSETQRNKGNFPGRFSGRQFSNSRSEMNVSTLELGDSALYLCASSLGTSGDSYEQYFGPGTRLTVT.

The rearrangement joins TRBV6-6 to TRBJ2-7; 14 bases align to TRBD2. The CDR3 sequence is 15 residues long. Germline V gives CDR1 MNHNY, CDR2 SVGAGI (reference sequence). V shed 4 bases, J shed 5 bases, and the junction held 4 bases outside the gene matches. CDR3 loop: CASSSLGLAGDEQYF. CDR3 bases: TGTGCCAGCAGTTCCTTGGGACTAGCGGGAGACGAGCAGTACTTC.

The V gene is TRBV10-2, the J gene TRBJ2-1; D remains ambiguous. The CDR3 is made up of 11 amino acids. The V gene lost 10 bases and the J gene lost 8 bases, with 12 bases spanning the gap. Germline CDR1 reads WSHSY; CDR2 reads SAAADI. The CDR3 sequence: CATSTAYEQFF. CDR3 DNA sequence: TGCGCCACCTCAACCGCGTATGAGCAGTTCTTC.

The rearrangement links TRBV28 to TRBJ1-2; D remains ambiguous. CDR3 length: 14 residues. Germline V gives CDR1 MDHEN, CDR2 SYDVKM. Trimming left V 6 bases short and J 3 bases short, with 14 bases between. CDR3 in amino acids: CASRLPGPHYGYTF. The CDR3 DNA reads TGTGCCAGCAGGCTGCCTGGGCCACACTATGGCTACACCTTC.

V is TRBV7-3 and J is TRBJ2-2; the D is unclear. Germline V gene data show CDR1 as SGHTA and CDR2 as FQGTGA. V lost 2 bases, J lost 1 base, and 5 bases lay in between. The CDR3 runs to 14 residues. CDR3 amino acids: CASSLGRNTGELFF. As DNA, the CDR3 is TGTGCCAGCAGCTTAGGGCGGAACACCGGGGAGCTGTTTTTT.

This chain connects TRBV9 to TRBJ2-7, with D maybe TRBD2 (6 bases). CDR3 length: 14 amino acids. Germline CDR1 and CDR2: SGDLS and YYNGEE. The ends were cut back, 4 bases at V and 7 bases at J, with 18 bases in the middle. The CDR3 sequence is CASSHRDSVGEQYF. CDR3 sequence (DNA): TGTGCCAGCAGCCACCGGGACTCCGTGGGGGAGCAGTACTTC.

This rearrangement joins TRBV7-2 to TRBJ2-7; TRBD2 agrees at 9 bases. Germline CDR1 SGHTA, CDR2 FQGNSA. The CDR3 sequence is 15 residues long. V trimming: 5 bases; J trimming: 2 bases; junction bases outside the gene matches: 7. This CDR3 reads CASSTGLAYTYEQYF. CDR3 coding DNA: TGTGCCAGCAGCACCGGACTAGCGTACACCTACGAGCAGTACTTC.

This clone was seen a single time. J is TRBJ2-3 and V is TRBV19; D is possibly TRBD2 (6 bases). There are 16 residues in the CDR3. V lost 7 bases and J lost 1, with 18 bases in between. The germline V gene has CDR1 LNHDA and CDR2 SQIVND (reference sequence). The CDR3 region has the DNA TGTGCCAGTAACCCGTACGGGAGCTCGGGCACAGATACGCAGTATTTT. It specifies CASNPYGSSGTDTQYF.

The chain has TRBV6-2 or TRBV6-3 and TRBJ2-1; 8 nucleotides align to TRBD2. The V gene end was trimmed by 0 bases and the J gene end by 16 bases; junction bases not matched to a gene: 8. Per germline, CDR1 MNHEY and CDR2 SVGEGT. The CDR3 totals 13 residues. The CDR3: CASSYSFGREAFF. CDR3 nucleotide sequence: TGTGCCAGCAGTTACTCGTTTGGGCGGGAGGCATTCTTC.

This clone turned up a few times. The chain couples TRBV5-1 to TRBJ2-4; 10 bases are shared with TRBD1. CDR1 is SGHRS, CDR2 YFSETQ, per germline. Unmatched junction bases numbered 17, after V lost 0 bases and J lost 8 bases. This CDR3 contains 19 residues. The CDR3 coding sequence is TGCGCCAGCAGCTTGGCCCCCGTGACAGGGGGCCTTTCGTTGGACATTCAGTACTTC. The encoded protein is CASSLAPVTGGLSLDIQYF.

The J gene is TRBJ2-5, the V gene TRBV5-1; TRBD2 aligns across 7 bases. The germline gives CDR1 SGHRS, CDR2 YFSETQ. V was pared by 9 bases and J by 4 bases, with 12 bases of the junction left unmatched. The length of the CDR3 is 14 residues. DNA of the CDR3: TGCGCCACTTCACTAGCGTCCTACAGAGAGACCCAGTACTTC. Residues: CATSLASYRETQYF.